Detailed here is one T cell receptor (beta chain). What it binds is not known. This CDR3 has 14 amino acids. V was clipped by 6 bases and J by 1 base, with 11 bases between them. PCR was performed a second time for about 6 to 12 cycles using a sample-barcoded 5' primer and a J-beta primer mix. A single record per CDR3 protein comes from TCRdb applying MiXCR to the 5' RACE reads. This sample has some 1,800,000 distinct CDR3 sequences, with more than 35% found just once. This specimen comes from a study of blood T cells in healthy people across ages. Study outcomes and limitations: Naive CD4+ cells and diversity were both higher in long-lived donors than in aged donors.

This clonotype was sampled from a human donor in good health. The chain has TRBV12-3 or TRBV12-4 and TRBJ2-3; a possible D gene is TRBD2 (5 bases). Sequencing was done on a sample of blood. The CDR3 protein is CASRNGVGTDTQYF. The DNA of the CDR3 is TGTGCCAGCAGAAACGGGGTGGGCACAGATACGCAGTATTTT.